This entry is about one T cell receptor (beta chain). This clonotype has just a few counts. Its antigen is not yet known. The record has no base qualities; no much larger clone is one base away. The sequencing machine was an Illumina NovaSeq 6000. Using 5'RACE with constant-segment primers, TCRalpha and TCRbeta cDNA libraries were constructed, with sample barcodes and unique molecular identifiers added in the process. Trizol reagent was used to extract RNA from every sample. The libraries were amplified in two PCR steps, and the second step added a second sample barcode and Illumina TruSeq adapters. The libraries were sequenced on an Illumina NovaSeq using 2 x 150 bp paired-end reads. The authors' pipeline ran thus. Demultiplexing of reads and collapsing into UMI-guided consensus sequences were performed with migec v1.2.7. Using mixcr v2.1.11, the UMI consensuses were aligned to TRA and TRB V and J templates and assembled into clonotypes. Expanded or contracted clonotypes were those called significant by both edgeR and NoisET, with noise models trained on biological replicates. For edgeR calls, the thresholds were a false discovery rate-adjusted p below 0.01 and a log2 fold-change of 1. As an exploratory analysis of dynamics, PCA with hierarchical clustering was applied to max-normalized trajectories of the 1000 most abundant clonotypes. The CD4 or CD8 phenotype of responding clones was assigned using the separately sequenced CD4+ and CD8+ repertoires. The raw public reads went through TCRdb reprocessing: fastp at Q25, MiXCR clone calling, in-frame beta chains kept. Records with the same CDR3 protein are collapsed into one entry carrying the most frequent genes and DNA. The V and J calls reflect TCRdb's pipeline rather than the authors' work. This sample holds some 600,000 distinct CDR3 sequences; around 15% were observed only once. The ten largest make up just over 8% of the sample.

This specimen belongs to a study of T-cell memory formation after mild COVID-19 (dated by TCRdb to the early 2020s). Study-wide context: TCR sequence clusters from the two donors were found to be largely donor specific. The cohort comprised two young, previously healthy adult volunteers, one female and one male. In a couple of donors, T-cell clones that expanded and contracted after mild COVID-19 were tracked by sequencing TCRalpha and TCRbeta repertoires over time.

The paper as a whole reports these results and caveats: The detection of some responding clones in pre-infection memory suggests that pre-existing cross-reactive memory T cells joined the SARS-CoV-2 response. Contracting CD4+ clones were located mainly in the CM and EM memory subsets, whereas CD8+ clones were found to be enriched in EMRA. Clones that contracted from day 15 to 85 showed balanced CD4/CD8 phenotypes, whereas a second wave of clones that expanded from day 15 to 37 leaned towards CD4+. Only a couple of mild cases were covered in the study, and larger cohorts including severe cases with pre-infection samples were considered necessary. SARS-CoV-2 specificity of the second-wave clones peaking on day 37 was not confirmed.

PBMCs were isolated by Ficoll-Paque density gradient centrifugation. The CDR3 holds 15 amino acids from the cysteine to the phenylalanine. This entry keeps only the CDR3 DNA: 45 bases, framed from base 1. Via the germline V gene (reference sequence), CDR1 is DFQATT and CDR2 SNEGSKA. V is pared back by 5 bases and J by 0 bases, with 14 bases lying between the germline termini. This chain is built from TRBV20-1 and TRBJ1-5, with the D segment identity uncertain. The sequence was collected from an adult woman who had mild COVID-19 (a few samples of this study predate the infection). The sample titles of this study are shuffled in the database, so cell type and time point are left out; the donor was told from shared clones. The sequenced sample consisted of PBMCs or a T cell subset sorted from them (not recorded which). The nucleotides read TGCAGTGCTCAACGCCGGACCGATAGCAATCAGCCCCAGCATTTT. It translates as CSAQRRTDSNQPQHF.